The clone carrying this TCR beta chain was seen once. The entry originates in a study of blood T cell repertoires in COVID-19. Using immunoSEQ multiplex PCR, the repertoire was profiled, and TCRdb retains in-frame clones only, with some absent. The profile covers over 90,000 clones, with about 85% appearing a single time and 2.5% to 3.5% taken by the ten largest. Germline V lookup: CDR1 SEHNR, CDR2 FQNEAQ (reference sequence). CDR3 length: 13 amino acids. Trimming took off 3 bases at V and 3 bases at J, with 9 bases between the two ends. This receptor was identified in a man in his fifties in a cohort sampled during active COVID-19. The specimen sequenced was peripheral blood. The rearrangement uses TRBV7-9 and TRBJ2-7; D is unresolved. For the CDR3, the DNA is TGTGCCAGCAGCTTTGGATCAGGCTACGAGCAGTACTTC. Translated, it gives CASSFGSGYEQYF. Combining the CDR3 with reference TRBV7-9 and TRBJ2-7 gives the whole variable domain DTGVSQNPRHKITKRGQNVTFRCDPISEHNRLYWYRQTLGQGPEFLTYFQNEAQLEKSRLLSDRFSAERPKGSFSTLEIQRTEQGDSAMYLCASSFGSGYEQYFGPGTRLTVT.